One sample yielded the 20 T cell receptor beta chains listed below, sequenced in a study of blood T cell repertoires in COVID-19. Clones were sequenced by immunoSEQ multiplex PCR, and TCRdb holds only the in-frame ones, with some missing. Among about 51,000 clones, 70% to 85% were seen once, and the ten largest hold over 2%. Sequenced input: peripheral blood. The receptor source for this set is a man aged 50-60 years with acute or convalescent COVID-19.

V and J are TRBV3-1 (or the pseudogene TRBV3-2) and TRBJ2-3, with 8 bases matching TRBD2. Germline lookup yields CDR1 LGHDT and CDR2 YNNKEL (reference sequence). The CDR3 totals 13 residues. After removal of 3 bases from V and 10 bases from J, the junction contained 6 bases not matched to a gene. CDR3 amino acids: CASSQPGLGAQYF. CDR3 in DNA: TGTGCCAGCAGCCAGCCGGGACTAGGGGCGCAGTATTTT.

In DNA form, the CDR3 reads TGTGCCAGCAGCTTGATTAGCGGGAGAACAGATACGCAGTATTTT. Its protein product is CASSLISGRTDTQYF. This chain uses TRBV7-9 with TRBJ2-3; the match to TRBD2 covers 9 bases. Unmatched junction bases numbered 4, after V lost 3 bases and J lost 3 bases. The CDR3 totals 15 residues. The germline V gene encodes CDR1 SEHNR and CDR2 FQNEAQ (reference sequence).

The chain has TRBV7-8 and TRBJ1-4; weak D call: TRBD1 (5 bases). V shed 1 base and J shed 7 bases, with 13 bases lying between them. Germline-derived CDR1 and CDR2 are SGHVS and FQNEAQ. The CDR3 is 15 residues long. DNA of the CDR3: TGTGCCAGCAGCTTAGGGTCGGGGGTGCGTGAAAAACTGTTTTTT. Amino acids: CASSLGSGVREKLFF.

The rearrangement links TRBV18 to TRBJ1-1; a possible D gene is TRBD1 (6 bases). The CDR3 runs 14 residues. The V and J ends lost 0 bases and 2 bases respectively, with 7 bases between them. Germline CDR1 and CDR2: KGHSH and LQKENI. The DNA of the CDR3 is TGTGCCAGCTCACCACCAGGGGGAAACACTGAAGCTTTCTTT. It encodes CASSPPGGNTEAFF.

V gene TRBV7-9 combines with J gene TRBJ2-7, with TRBD1 matching over 11 bases. The V and J ends lost 5 bases and 2 bases, in that order; junction bases with no gene match: 5. Germline V lookup: CDR1 SEHNR, CDR2 FQNEAQ (reference sequence). The CDR3 length is 15 residues. The CDR3 protein is CASSLGQGAAYEQYF. CDR3 sequence (DNA): TGTGCCAGCAGCCTCGGACAGGGGGCCGCCTACGAGCAGTACTTC.

V gene TRBV7-9 combines with J gene TRBJ1-4, with D possibly TRBD1 on 5 matching bases. V lost 3 bases, J lost 12 bases, and 8 bases lay in between. Germline lookup yields CDR1 SEHNR and CDR2 FQNEAQ (reference sequence). This CDR3 has 11 residues. For the CDR3, the DNA is TGTGCCAGCAGCTTCGGGGGTGAACTGTTTTTT. It codes for CASSFGGELFF.

As DNA, the CDR3 is TGTGCCAGCAGCTTAGTCGGGGGCACAGCGGGAGGCTACACCTTC. Its protein product is CASSLVGGTAGGYTF. The gene calls are TRBV7-2 and TRBJ1-2, with D possibly matching TRBD1 (6 bases). The CDR3 extends over 15 amino acids. Trimming took off 1 base at V and 8 bases at J, with 17 bases between the two ends. Germline V gene lookup returns CDR1 SGHTA and CDR2 FQGNSA.

The chain uses TRBV18 and TRBJ2-3; possible D gene TRBD1, 7 bases. This CDR3 is built from 15 residues. The V gene lost 2 bases and the J gene lost 4 bases, with 13 bases spanning the gap. Germline CDR1 is KGHSH and CDR2 is LQKENI. CDR3 sequence (DNA): TGTGCCAGCTCACCAAGACAGGGAGGAGCAGATACGCAGTATTTT. This sequence encodes CASSPRQGGADTQYF.

The CDR3 nucleotides are TGTGCCAGCAGCTCTTACAGGGGGGCTAACTATGGCTACACCTTC. Encoded protein: CASSSYRGANYGYTF. This sequence joins TRBV11-2 and TRBJ1-2; 8 bases agree with TRBD1. The J segment lost 0 bases and the V segment lost 4 bases, leaving 4 bases of the junction unmatched. CDR1 is SGHAT, CDR2 FQNNGV, per germline. The CDR3 contains 15 residues.

The chain is built from TRBV5-1 and TRBJ2-3, with D hard to call. The germline CDR1 and CDR2 sequences are SGHRS and YFSETQ. Between the trimmed V and J ends, which lost 1 base and 0 bases, there was a span of 9 bases. The CDR3 contains 15 residues. The CDR3 nucleotides are TGCGCCAGCAGCTTGTCCCCCCAGAGCACAGATACGCAGTATTTT. Translating it yields CASSLSPQSTDTQYF. Full variable domain (rest looked up from reference TRBV5-1 and TRBJ2-3): KAGVTQTPRYLIKTRGQQVTLSCSPISGHRSVSWYQQTPGQGLQFLFEYFSETQRNKGNFPGRFSGRQFSNSRSEMNVSTLELGDSALYLCASSLSPQSTDTQYFGPGTRLTVL.

The table lists this clone with a few counts. The V call is TRBV27, the J call TRBJ1-5; the D is unclear. This CDR3 has 15 amino acids. Trimming stripped 8 bases from V and 2 bases from J, with 16 bases between. Germline values: CDR1 MNHEY, CDR2 SMNVEV (reference sequence). This CDR3 is CASFPSGKGNQPQHF. CDR3 nucleotides: TGTGCCAGCTTCCCATCGGGGAAGGGCAATCAGCCCCAGCATTTT.

The CDR3 coding sequence is TGCAGCGTTGTGGGACAGGGACTATACGAGCAGTACTTC. This translates into CSVVGQGLYEQYF. The chain employs TRBV29-1 and TRBJ2-7; 9 bases align to TRBD1. CDR1 and CDR2 (germline): SQVTM, ANQGSEA. V lost 4 bases and J lost 4; bases outside the gene matches: 5. The CDR3 has 13 amino acids.

This clone was seen more than once but under ten times. V usage is TRBV5-1 and J usage is TRBJ2-7, with unresolved D. The V end was cut by 4 bases, the J end by 3 bases, with 11 bases between. The CDR3 is 13 amino acids. Germline CDR1 reads SGHRS; CDR2 reads YFSETQ. This CDR3 is CASSEIGGYEQYF. The CDR3, as DNA: TGCGCCAGCAGCGAGATTGGCGGCTACGAGCAGTACTTC.

This chain joins TRBV6-5 and TRBJ2-1; 7 bases are a match to TRBD1. With 6 bases clipped from V and 8 bases from J, the junction kept 1 base outside the gene matches. The germline CDR1 and CDR2 sequences are MNHEY and SVGAGI. There are 11 residues in the CDR3. The CDR3 DNA reads TGTGCCAGCAGAGGGGGCCATGAGCAGTTCTTC. Protein: CASRGGHEQFF.

The chain couples TRBV2 to TRBJ2-1, with D possibly being TRBD2 (6 bases). CDR3 size: 15 residues. The V gene lost 0 bases and the J gene lost 4 bases, with 10 bases spanning the gap. Germline loops: CDR1 SNHLY, CDR2 FYNNEI. CDR3 nucleotide sequence: TGTGCCAGCAGTGAAGCGGGAGGTTATTACAATGAGCAGTTCTTC. It yields the protein CASSEAGGYYNEQFF.

V and J are TRBV12-3 or TRBV12-4 and TRBJ2-6; D gene uncertain. This CDR3 contains 11 residues. The ends were cut back, 6 bases at V and 13 bases at J, with 10 bases in the middle. The CDR3 region has the DNA TGTGCCAGCAGCTTATCCGGGGTCCTGACTTTC. Residues: CASSLSGVLTF.

CDR3 in amino acids: CASSISGTGDTIYF. The CDR3 DNA is TGCGCCAGCAGCATCTCCGGGACAGGGGACACCATATATTTT. The gene calls are TRBV5-1 and TRBJ1-3; TRBD1 matches at 10 bases. The CDR3 contains 14 residues. With 4 bases clipped from V and 8 bases from J, the junction kept 6 bases outside the gene matches. Germline V gives CDR1 SGHRS, CDR2 YFSETQ. The variable domain in full, with the rest retrieved from reference TRBV5-1 and TRBJ1-3, is KAGVTQTPRYLIKTRGQQVTLSCSPISGHRSVSWYQQTPGQGLQFLFEYFSETQRNKGNFPGRFSGRQFSNSRSEMNVSTLELGDSALYLCASSISGTGDTIYFGEGSWLTVV.

The CDR3 DNA reads TGTGCCAGCAGGGCGACTGGCTACGAGCAGTACTTC. The encoded protein is CASRATGYEQYF. The gene calls are TRBV2 and TRBJ2-7; no clear D gene. Germline V gives CDR1 SNHLY, CDR2 FYNNEI. Trimming removed 6 bases at V and 3 bases at J, with 9 bases between. CDR3 length equals 12 residues.

This chain connects TRBV27 to TRBJ2-7; no clear D. The CDR3 contains 13 residues. Trimming shortened V by 3 bases and J by 2 bases, and 8 bases separated the two germline ends. The germline V gene has CDR1 MNHEY and CDR2 SMNVEV (reference sequence). Here the CDR3 reads CASSFSATYEQYF. CDR3 DNA sequence: TGTGCCAGCAGTTTTTCTGCGACCTACGAGCAGTACTTC.

The chain combines TRBV10-1 with TRBJ2-7, with D maybe TRBD1 (6 bases). The ends were cut back, 3 bases at V and 1 base at J, with 10 bases in the middle. The CDR3 runs to 14 residues. The germline CDR1 and CDR2 sequences are WNHNN and SYGVQD (reference sequence). The CDR3 nucleotides are TGCGCCAGCAGTGACTCGGACAGTTCCTACGAGCAGTACTTC. Residues: CASSDSDSSYEQYF.